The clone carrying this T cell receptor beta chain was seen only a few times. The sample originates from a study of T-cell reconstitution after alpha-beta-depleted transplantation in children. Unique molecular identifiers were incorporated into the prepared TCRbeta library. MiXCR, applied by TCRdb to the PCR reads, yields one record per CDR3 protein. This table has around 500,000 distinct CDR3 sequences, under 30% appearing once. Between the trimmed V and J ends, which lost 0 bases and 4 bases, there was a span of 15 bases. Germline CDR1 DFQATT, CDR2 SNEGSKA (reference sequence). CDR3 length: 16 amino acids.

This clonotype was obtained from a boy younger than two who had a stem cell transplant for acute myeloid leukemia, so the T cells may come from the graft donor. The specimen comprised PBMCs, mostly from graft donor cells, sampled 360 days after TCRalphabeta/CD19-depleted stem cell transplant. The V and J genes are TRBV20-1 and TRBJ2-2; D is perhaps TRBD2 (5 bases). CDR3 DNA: TGCAGTGCTAGAGATAGCGCCTCGTCGCGCACCGGGGAGCTGTTTTTT. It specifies CSARDSASSRTGELFF.